This TCR beta chain emerged from a study of Graves' ophthalmopathy and Graves' hyperthyroidism. Study-level points and caveats: Blood also harbored most expanded thyroid clonotypes above 0.001 frequency.

CDR1 and CDR2 (germline): MGHRA, YSYEKL. Trimming stripped 1 base from V and 7 bases from J, with 20 bases between. The CDR3 has 16 amino acids. RNA transcripts were the source from which TCR beta CDR3 regions were amplified. The first round was an RT-PCR with HTBI primers, and the second round was a multiplex PCR. TCRdb re-called the multiplex PCR reads with MiXCR, one entry per CDR3 protein. The data contain hundreds of thousands of distinct CDR3 sequences, over 20% of them singletons. Turning to this clonotype: Its antigen is still unknown. A much bigger clone sits one base away, suggesting this may be a read error. The conserved phenylalanine or tryptophan normally closing the CDR3 is absent here, so this likely arose from a read error.

Stable hyperthyroidism was defined by absence of ophthalmopathy within 18 months of follow-up. Recruitment covered hyperthyroidism patients aged 18 to 65 whose new diagnosis was of under 2 months' duration. The chain couples TRBV4-1 to TRBJ2-7; D possibly corresponds to TRBD2 (7 bases). The source material was peripheral blood. The sequence came from a woman aged 18-29 years with stable Graves' hyperthyroidism. The CDR3 coding sequence is TGCGCCAGCAGCCAAGGAGGTGGGCGGGGGCCTACGGAGCAGTACTTG. This encodes CASSQGGGRGPTEQYL.